One sample yielded the 24 T cell receptor beta chains listed below, sequenced in a study of blood T cell repertoires in COVID-19. Method: immunoSEQ multiplex PCR; TCRdb's copy keeps in-frame clones and lacks some. The table includes 200,000 to 300,000 clones, around 92% detected once. Sequencing used peripheral blood. Receptors originate from a young adult with COVID-19, enrolled during active disease.

The chain employs TRBV4-2 and TRBJ1-1; tentative D call: TRBD1 (5 bases). V lost 3 bases and J 3 bases, leaving 14 bases between the germline ends. CDR1 and CDR2 (germline): LGHNA, YNFKEQ. There are 15 residues in the CDR3. The CDR3 protein is CASSHDGGEDTEAFF. For the CDR3, the DNA is TGTGCCAGCAGCCACGACGGGGGAGAGGACACTGAAGCTTTCTTT.

This clone has only one observation. This chain connects TRBV4-2 to TRBJ2-5, with D possibly TRBD2 on 5 matching bases. Per the germline V gene, CDR1 is LGHNA and CDR2 is YNFKEQ. Trimming stripped 1 base from V and 4 bases from J, with 10 bases between. The CDR3 covers 14 residues. CDR3 nucleotide sequence: TGTGCCAGCAGCCAAGCAGCGGCGGGAGAGACCCAGTACTTC. This codes for CASSQAAAGETQYF.

This clone showed up just once. This chain connects TRBV28 to TRBJ1-6; D is ambiguous. Germline V gene lookup returns CDR1 MDHEN and CDR2 SYDVKM. Trimming left V 2 bases short and J 7 bases short, with 9 bases between. The CDR3 contains 14 residues. The CDR3 loop reads CASSLDVLNSPLHF. The CDR3 DNA reads as TGTGCCAGCAGTTTAGATGTACTAAATTCACCCCTCCACTTT.

This rearrangement joins TRBV5-1 to TRBJ2-2; D call uncertain. This CDR3 has 15 amino acids. V gave up 1 base and J gave up 0 bases, with 7 bases separating them. CDR1 SGHRS and CDR2 YFSETQ come from the germline V gene. CDR3: CASSLRSSNTGELFF. The CDR3 DNA is TGCGCCAGCAGCTTGAGGAGTTCGAACACCGGGGAGCTGTTTTTT. Variable domain in full (rest from reference TRBV5-1 and TRBJ2-2): KAGVTQTPRYLIKTRGQQVTLSCSPISGHRSVSWYQQTPGQGLQFLFEYFSETQRNKGNFPGRFSGRQFSNSRSEMNVSTLELGDSALYLCASSLRSSNTGELFFGEGSRLTVL.

V is TRBV27 and J is TRBJ2-1, with 13 nucleotides matching TRBD2. V was pared by 1 base and J by 5 bases, with 5 bases of the junction left unmatched. Germline loops: CDR1 MNHEY, CDR2 SMNVEV (reference sequence). The CDR3 contains 17 residues. The CDR3 region is CASSLFGGLAGNNEQFF. As DNA, the CDR3 is TGTGCCAGCAGTTTATTTGGGGGACTAGCGGGAAACAATGAGCAGTTCTTC.

The chain uses TRBV25-1 and TRBJ1-1; D remains unclear. Trimming removed 0 bases at V and 1 base at J, with 12 bases between. The CDR3 has 16 residues. The germline V gene has CDR1 MGHDK and CDR2 SYGVNS. Here the CDR3 reads CASSEYYGGGNTEAFF. The CDR3 nucleotides read TGTGCCAGCAGTGAATATTATGGCGGTGGGAACACTGAAGCTTTCTTT.

This clone is a singleton in its sample. The genes are TRBV27 and TRBJ2-7, with 11 bases aligning to TRBD2. The CDR3 length is 15 residues. Looked up from germline, CDR1 is MNHEY and CDR2 is SMNVEV (reference sequence). The V and J ends lost 8 bases and 2 bases, in that order; junction bases with no gene match: 8. CDR3 region: CASGVGTSGTYEQYF. The CDR3 bases are TGTGCCAGCGGCGTCGGGACTAGCGGAACCTACGAGCAGTACTTC.

The chain is built from TRBV27 and TRBJ2-7; maybe TRBD1 (6 bases). The CDR3 runs 12 residues. From germline, CDR1 is MNHEY and CDR2 SMNVEV (reference sequence). The V end was cut by 5 bases, the J end by 8 bases, with 13 bases between. The CDR3 protein is CASSANRVQQYF. CDR3 DNA: TGTGCCAGCAGTGCAAACAGGGTTCAGCAGTACTTC.

The V and J genes are TRBV6-6 and TRBJ2-3; D is undetermined. Trimming removed 6 bases at V and 4 bases at J, with 8 bases between. Germline lookup yields CDR1 MNHNY and CDR2 SVGAGI (reference sequence). The CDR3 totals 12 residues. The chain's CDR3 is CASSLAADTQYF. The CDR3, as DNA: TGTGCCAGCAGCCTGGCCGCAGATACGCAGTATTTT.

The chain has TRBV27 and TRBJ2-1; maybe TRBD2 (5 bases). V was cut by 10 bases and J by 6 bases, with 19 bases left in between. This CDR3 region has 14 residues. Per the germline V gene, CDR1 is MNHEY and CDR2 is SMNVEV (reference sequence). CDR3 bases: TGTGCCATCGCCTCCGGGGTCGAGGGCAATGAGCAGTTCTTC. Its translation is CAIASGVEGNEQFF.

The chain's CDR3 is CASRFSGAGEHSGNTIYF. CDR3 nucleotides: TGTGCCAGCAGATTCAGTGGGGCAGGGGAACACTCTGGAAACACCATATATTTT. The chain combines TRBV11-3 with TRBJ1-3, with D possibly being TRBD1 (6 bases). CDR3 length equals 18 residues. V lost 6 bases and J 0 bases, leaving 21 bases between the germline ends. Per germline, CDR1 SGHNT and CDR2 YENEEA.

The V gene is TRBV2, the J gene TRBJ1-1, with TRBD1 identical over 7 bases. The CDR3 extends over 15 amino acids. Per the germline V gene, CDR1 is SNHLY and CDR2 is FYNNEI. V shed 6 bases and J 0 bases; nucleotides not matched to a gene: 7. The CDR3 loop is CASSPNRGLNTEAFF. As DNA, the CDR3 is TGTGCCAGCAGCCCCAACAGGGGATTGAACACTGAAGCTTTCTTT.

The rearrangement uses TRBV7-7 and TRBJ2-2; D might be TRBD2 (5 bases). Trimming removed 5 bases at V and 4 bases at J, with 17 bases between. The germline V gene encodes CDR1 SSHAT and CDR2 FNYEAQ (reference sequence). The length of the CDR3 is 16 residues. CDR3 loop: CASSPSPAVSTGELFF. DNA of the CDR3: TGTGCCAGCAGCCCGAGTCCAGCGGTTTCCACCGGGGAGCTGTTTTTT.

With respect to this clone: At one end, the junction sequence differs from germline, possibly due to a read error. The chain has TRBV11-2 and TRBJ2-4; perhaps TRBD1 as D (6 bases). The length of the CDR3 is 13 residues. The V gene's germline CDR1 is SGHAT and CDR2 FQNNGV. CDR3 bases: TGTGCCAGCAGCTTAGAGAGGCGGCTAGGACAGCACTTC. Its translation: CASSLERRLGQHF.

This clone showed up just once. The gene calls are TRBV7-2 and TRBJ2-7; D might be TRBD2 (6 bases). Trimming shortened V by 3 bases and J by 6 bases, and 12 bases separated the two germline ends. The CDR3 length is 13 residues. Per germline, CDR1 SGHTA and CDR2 FQGNSA. Here the CDR3 DNA reads TGTGCCAGCAGCTTGCGGGAACTTGGCGAGCAGTACTTC. Protein sequence: CASSLRELGEQYF.

The chain is built from TRBV7-8 and TRBJ1-2, with D perhaps matching TRBD1 (5 bases). V was trimmed by 5 bases and J by 4 bases, leaving 11 bases between them. The germline V gene has CDR1 SGHVS and CDR2 FQNEAQ. This CDR3 contains 13 residues. The CDR3 spells CASSLDSLYGYTF. The CDR3 DNA follows: TGTGCCAGCAGCCTAGACAGTCTCTATGGCTACACCTTC.

The J gene is TRBJ1-6, the V gene TRBV6-5, with D hard to call. In germline, CDR1 is MNHEY, CDR2 SVGAGI. The V gene lost 0 bases and the J gene lost 9 bases, with 12 bases spanning the gap. CDR3 length: 15 residues. The CDR3 here is CASSYSGGFGSPLHF. DNA for the CDR3: TGTGCCAGCAGTTACTCGGGAGGGTTTGGTTCACCCCTCCACTTT.

The rearrangement joins TRBV5-1 to TRBJ2-7; a weak D match, TRBD2 (6 bases). V gave up 4 bases and J gave up 0 bases, with 17 bases separating them. The CDR3 length is 16 residues. CDR1 and CDR2 from the germline V gene are SGHRS and YFSETQ. CDR3 loop: CASSVGRGTFSYEQYF. DNA of the CDR3: TGCGCCAGCAGCGTCGGTCGCGGGACTTTCTCCTACGAGCAGTACTTC. Combining the CDR3 with reference TRBV5-1 and TRBJ2-7 gives the whole variable domain KAGVTQTPRYLIKTRGQQVTLSCSPISGHRSVSWYQQTPGQGLQFLFEYFSETQRNKGNFPGRFSGRQFSNSRSEMNVSTLELGDSALYLCASSVGRGTFSYEQYFGPGTRLTVT.

The CDR3 region is CASSTRDTSLEDTQYF. In DNA form, the CDR3 reads TGTGCCAGCAGCACCCGGGACACTTCACTGGAAGATACGCAGTATTTT. V is TRBV9 and J is TRBJ2-3, with D possibly being TRBD1 (6 bases). Trimming removed 4 bases at V and 5 bases at J, with 20 bases between. The CDR3 sequence is 16 residues long. Per germline, CDR1 SGDLS and CDR2 YYNGEE.

V and J are TRBV2 and TRBJ2-1; the match to TRBD2 covers 13 bases. The length of the CDR3 is 19 residues. Germline-derived CDR1 and CDR2 are SNHLY and FYNNEI. Trimming at V came to 6 bases and at J to 0 bases, leaving 11 bases not matched to a gene. The DNA for the CDR3 is TGTGCCAGCAGGCCCACGGGACTAGCGGGGCTTAGCTCCTACAATGAGCAGTTCTTC. This gives the protein CASRPTGLAGLSSYNEQFF.

V and J are TRBV5-1 and TRBJ2-1; 15 nucleotides agree with TRBD2. CDR1 is SGHRS, CDR2 YFSETQ, per germline. This CDR3 comprises 14 residues. Trimming at V came to 4 bases and at J to 10 bases, leaving 3 bases not matched to a gene. The CDR3 sequence is CASSGLAGGVEQFF. DNA for the CDR3: TGCGCCAGCAGCGGACTAGCGGGAGGGGTGGAGCAGTTCTTC.

The chain joins TRBV19 to TRBJ2-1, with TRBD1 matching over 8 bases. Losses at the gene ends were 2 bases for V and 4 bases for J; bases not matched to a gene: 4. The CDR3 contains 15 residues. The V gene's germline CDR1 is LNHDA and CDR2 SQIVND (reference sequence). The CDR3 sequence is CASSIKTGVYNEQFF. CDR3 nucleotides: TGTGCCAGTAGTATAAAGACAGGGGTGTACAATGAGCAGTTCTTC.

This rearrangement joins TRBV5-1 to TRBJ1-4; 7 bases fit TRBD1. Germline-derived CDR1 and CDR2 are SGHRS and YFSETQ. Losses at the gene ends were 1 base for V and 4 bases for J; bases not matched to a gene: 7. CDR3 size: 16 residues. CDR3 in amino acids: CASSLLEGAVNEKLFF. Here the CDR3 DNA reads TGCGCCAGCAGCTTGCTGGAGGGGGCAGTTAATGAAAAACTGTTTTTT.

CDR3 in DNA: TGTGCCAGCGGAGAGATAGAAGGAAACACCATATATTTT. Residues: CASGEIEGNTIYF. The chain carries TRBV2 and TRBJ1-3; D not resolved. This CDR3 region has 13 residues. CDR1 SNHLY and CDR2 FYNNEI come from the germline V gene. The V end lost 8 bases, the J end lost 4 bases, and 12 bases lay between the germline ends.